A single sample gave rise to the 21 T cell receptor beta chains below, sequenced in a study of cytotoxic CD8 clonotypes in ibrutinib-treated CLL. Here immunoSEQ multiplex PCR was the method, and the copy in TCRdb shows in-frame clones only, minus some. The sample gives 150,000 to 200,000 clones, roughly 77% of which show up once; roughly 2% is in the top ten. The sequences come from PBMCs, collected after 12 months of ibrutinib treatment. These receptors all stem from a human donor with chronic lymphocytic leukemia.

The J gene is TRBJ2-5, the V gene TRBV29-1; D is perhaps TRBD2 (6 bases). With the DNA end fitting TRBJ2-7 better, the J assignment may be wrong. The CDR3 is 14 residues long. Germline lookup yields CDR1 SQVTM and CDR2 ANQGSEA. The CDR3 protein is CSVAGGSSSYEQYF. The CDR3 DNA is TGCAGCGTCGCTGGGGGGAGCAGCTCCTACGAGCAGTACTTC.

The chain recombines TRBV28 with TRBJ1-5, with TRBD1 as a possible D gene (6 bases). The CDR3 sequence is 13 residues long. In germline, CDR1 is MDHEN, CDR2 SYDVKM. Trimming took 2 bases from V and 6 from J, leaving 8 bases between them. The CDR3 region has the DNA TGTGCCAGCAGTTTACTAGGGGGTCAGCCCCAGCATTTT. This encodes CASSLLGGQPQHF.

This CDR3 is CASSMLGGPTNEQFF. The CDR3 DNA sequence: TGTGCCAGTAGTATGTTGGGGGGCCCTACAAATGAGCAGTTCTTC. This chain joins TRBV19 and TRBJ2-1; D is tentatively TRBD1 or TRBD2 (6 bases each). In germline, CDR1 is LNHDA, CDR2 SQIVND (reference sequence). The CDR3 has 15 amino acids. Trimming shortened V by 3 bases and J by 7 bases, and 16 bases separated the two germline ends.

The rearrangement joins TRBV5-4 to TRBJ1-5; 12 bases align to TRBD1. Looked up from germline, CDR1 is SGHNT and CDR2 is YYREEE (reference sequence). Trimming at V came to 0 bases and at J to 3 bases, leaving 13 bases not matched to a gene. This CDR3 region has 20 residues. CDR3 DNA sequence: TGTGCCAGCAGCTTGGGGATGTCGGGACAGGGGGCGACAAACAATCAGCCCCAGCATTTT. The encoded protein is CASSLGMSGQGATNNQPQHF.

The CDR3 nucleotides read TGTGCCAGCAGTTCCAACAGGCCTTTGGGGGGGGGCTACACCTTC. Its translation is CASSSNRPLGGGYTF. This chain links TRBV6-5 with TRBJ1-2; D might be TRBD1 (5 bases). This CDR3 contains 15 residues. V was cut by 4 bases and J by 8 bases, with 20 bases left in between. Germline loops: CDR1 MNHEY, CDR2 SVGAGI.

The chain joins TRBV6-6 to TRBJ1-4; D unclear. Germline V gene lookup returns CDR1 MNHNY and CDR2 SVGAGI (reference sequence). Trimming cost V 4 bases and J 7 bases, with 7 bases left between them. The CDR3 loop spans 12 amino acids. The CDR3 nucleotides read TGTGCCAGCAGTTCCGTAGGTGAAAAACTGTTTTTT. It specifies CASSSVGEKLFF.

This chain connects TRBV28 to TRBJ2-3; D possibly uses TRBD1 or TRBD2 (5 bases each). From germline, CDR1 is MDHEN and CDR2 SYDVKM. The CDR3 covers 15 residues. V lost 3 bases to trimming and J lost 4 bases, with 14 bases between them. The CDR3 region is CASSLAGGRSDTQYF. The CDR3 DNA reads as TGTGCCAGCAGTTTGGCTGGGGGAAGATCAGATACGCAGTATTTT.

This clone occurred once. The J gene is TRBJ2-7, the V gene TRBV29-1, with D hard to call. The CDR3 covers 13 residues. V gave up 3 bases and J gave up 0 bases, with 9 bases separating them. The V gene's germline CDR1 is SQVTM and CDR2 ANQGSEA. CDR3: CSVDDGSSYEQYF. As DNA, the CDR3 is TGCAGCGTTGATGACGGATCCTCCTACGAGCAGTACTTC.

The chain carries TRBV5-6 and TRBJ1-4; D remains ambiguous. Looked up from germline, CDR1 is SGHDT and CDR2 is YYEEEE. V dropped 1 base and J dropped 4 bases, with 14 bases sitting between them. This CDR3 spans 16 amino acids. This CDR3 reads CASSLRPGPGNEKLFF. CDR3 coding DNA: TGTGCCAGCAGCTTGAGGCCGGGTCCGGGTAATGAAAAACTGTTTTTT.

The chain uses TRBV2 and TRBJ2-7; 12 bases match TRBD1. After removal of 5 bases from V and 0 bases from J, the junction contained 2 bases not matched to a gene. The germline gives CDR1 SNHLY, CDR2 FYNNEI. The CDR3 is 15 residues long. The DNA of the CDR3 is TGTGCCAGCAGTCGGGACAGGGGGCCCTCCTACGAGCAGTACTTC. Its translation is CASSRDRGPSYEQYF.

The gene calls are TRBV7-2 and TRBJ2-1; D gene unclear. The CDR3 contains 17 residues. Germline V gene sequence: CDR1 SGHTA, CDR2 FQGNSA. Trimming pared 4 bases from V and 0 bases from J, leaving 16 bases between. CDR3 bases: TGTGCCAGCAGCTCCCCCGTCGGCCGAAGCTCCTACAATGAGCAGTTCTTC. This sequence encodes CASSSPVGRSSYNEQFF.

The chain couples TRBV6-6 to TRBJ2-3; D unclear. The germline V gene encodes CDR1 MNHNY and CDR2 SVGAGI (reference sequence). The CDR3 extends over 15 amino acids. Trimming cost V 2 bases and J 0 bases, with 9 bases left between them. The CDR3 loop is CASSYPQTSTDTQYF. In DNA, the CDR3 is TGTGCCAGCAGTTACCCCCAGACTAGCACAGATACGCAGTATTTT.

The chain combines TRBV19 with TRBJ1-3, with D unclear. This CDR3 is built from 13 residues. Germline V gene data show CDR1 as LNHDA and CDR2 as SQIVND (reference sequence). V shed 8 bases and J shed 1 base, with 9 bases lying between them. The CDR3 DNA follows: TGTGCCAGTGACTCCAGATCTGGAAACACCATATATTTT. Translation: CASDSRSGNTIYF.

This rearrangement joins TRBV4-1 to TRBJ1-5; TRBD1 is a possible D gene (6 bases). Germline V gives CDR1 MGHRA, CDR2 YSYEKL. The germline V and J ends were trimmed by 0 bases and 9 bases, with 12 bases remaining between them. The CDR3 spans 14 residues. CDR3 region: CASSQERGDGPQHF. CDR3 in DNA: TGCGCCAGCAGCCAAGAAAGGGGGGACGGGCCCCAGCATTTT.

J is TRBJ2-2 and V is TRBV19; D is unclear. Germline assignment: CDR1 LNHDA and CDR2 SQIVND (reference sequence). V lost 3 bases to trimming and J lost 7 bases, with 6 bases between them. CDR3 size: 12 residues. CDR3 in amino acids: CASSIERGELFF. The CDR3 DNA reads as TGTGCCAGTAGTATCGAGCGCGGGGAGCTGTTTTTT.

This chain joins TRBV5-8 and TRBJ1-1, with D uncertain. V was shortened by 5 bases and J by 1 base, with 18 bases between the two germline ends. Germline V lookup: CDR1 SGHTS, CDR2 YDEGEE. The CDR3 totals 16 residues. The CDR3 DNA sequence: TGTGCCAGCAGGCCTACTCGGACGGGAGGGAACACTGAAGCTTTCTTT. Its protein is CASRPTRTGGNTEAFF.

This clone was seen a few times. The chain links TRBV10-3 to TRBJ1-1, with a weak D call TRBD1 (5 bases). With 8 bases removed from V and 2 bases from J, the gap between germline ends came to 12 bases. CDR1 ENHRY and CDR2 SYGVKD come from the germline V gene. The CDR3 is made up of 13 amino acids. This CDR3 reads CAISFGGNTEAFF. Here the CDR3 DNA reads TGTGCCATCTCGTTTGGGGGAAACACTGAAGCTTTCTTT.

This clone was counted a few times. The chain has TRBV10-3 and TRBJ1-2, with 10 bases fitting TRBD1. This CDR3 spans 16 amino acids. The V gene's germline CDR1 is ENHRY and CDR2 SYGVKD. V dropped 0 bases and J dropped 5; count of bases not matched to a gene: 6. DNA of the CDR3: TGTGCCATCAGTGAGTCAGAGACAGGGGGCCGGTATGGCTACACCTTC. This translates into CAISESETGGRYGYTF.

The J gene is TRBJ2-1, the V gene TRBV13, with D unresolved. The germline gives CDR1 PRHDT, CDR2 FYEKMQ (reference sequence). The CDR3 totals 14 residues. Trimming removed 1 base at V and 4 bases at J, with 8 bases between. CDR3 protein: CASSLVGPYNEQFF. CDR3 sequence (DNA): TGTGCCAGCAGCTTAGTTGGTCCGTACAATGAGCAGTTCTTC.

This sequence joins TRBV9 and TRBJ2-1, with unresolved D. Per germline, CDR1 SGDLS and CDR2 YYNGEE. The CDR3 spans 15 residues. The V end was cut by 0 bases, the J end by 6 bases, with 13 bases between. CDR3 amino acids: CASSVGADNSNEQFF. As DNA, the CDR3 is TGTGCCAGCAGCGTAGGAGCCGACAATTCCAATGAGCAGTTCTTC.

The chain recombines TRBV19 with TRBJ1-4, with D unresolved. CDR3 length equals 14 residues. The V end was cut by 10 bases, the J end by 5 bases, with 17 bases between. In germline, CDR1 is LNHDA, CDR2 SQIVND (reference sequence). CDR3 amino acids: CATSRIAGNEKLFF. In nucleotides, the CDR3 is TGTGCCACCAGTAGAATAGCCGGCAATGAAAAACTGTTTTTT.